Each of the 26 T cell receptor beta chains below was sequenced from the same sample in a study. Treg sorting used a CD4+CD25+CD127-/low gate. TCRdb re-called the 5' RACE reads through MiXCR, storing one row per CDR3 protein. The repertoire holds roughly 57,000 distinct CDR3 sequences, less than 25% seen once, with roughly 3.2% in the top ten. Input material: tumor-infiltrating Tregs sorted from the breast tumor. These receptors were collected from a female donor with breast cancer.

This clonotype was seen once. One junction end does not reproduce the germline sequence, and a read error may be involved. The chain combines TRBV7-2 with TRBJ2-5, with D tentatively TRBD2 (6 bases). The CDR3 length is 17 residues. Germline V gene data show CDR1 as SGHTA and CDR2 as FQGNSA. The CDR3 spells CASNLFLSREFTETQYF. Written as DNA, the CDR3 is TGTGCCAGCAACTTATTCCTATCCCGGGAGTTCACGGAGACCCAGTACTTC.

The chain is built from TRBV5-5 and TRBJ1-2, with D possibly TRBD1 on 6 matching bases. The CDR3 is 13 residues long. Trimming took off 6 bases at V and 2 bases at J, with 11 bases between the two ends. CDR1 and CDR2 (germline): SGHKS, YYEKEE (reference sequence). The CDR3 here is CASTLQGNYGYTF. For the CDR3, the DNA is TGTGCCAGCACCCTTCAGGGGAACTATGGCTACACCTTC.

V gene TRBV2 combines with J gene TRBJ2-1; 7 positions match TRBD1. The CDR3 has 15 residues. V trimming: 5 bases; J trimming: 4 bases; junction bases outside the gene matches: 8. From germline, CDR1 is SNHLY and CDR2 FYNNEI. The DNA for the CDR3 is TGTGCCAGCAGTCAAGACAGGGTATTGTACAATGAGCAGTTCTTC. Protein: CASSQDRVLYNEQFF.

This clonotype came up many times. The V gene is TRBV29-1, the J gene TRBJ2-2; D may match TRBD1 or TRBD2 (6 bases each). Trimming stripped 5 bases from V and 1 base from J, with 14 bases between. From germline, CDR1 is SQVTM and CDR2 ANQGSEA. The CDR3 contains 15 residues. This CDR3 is CSVRGGTQNTGELFF. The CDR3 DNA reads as TGCAGCGTTAGGGGCGGGACACAGAACACCGGGGAGCTGTTTTTT.

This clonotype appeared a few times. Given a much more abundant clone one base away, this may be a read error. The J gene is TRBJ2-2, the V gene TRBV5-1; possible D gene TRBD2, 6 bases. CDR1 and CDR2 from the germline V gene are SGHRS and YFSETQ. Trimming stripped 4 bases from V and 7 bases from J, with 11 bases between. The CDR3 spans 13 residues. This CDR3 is CASSPRGGGELFF. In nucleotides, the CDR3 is TGCGCCAGCAGCCCGAGGGGAGGCGGGGAGCTGTTTTTT. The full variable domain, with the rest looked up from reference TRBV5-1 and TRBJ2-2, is KAGVTQTPRYLIKTRGQQVTLSCSPISGHRSVSWYQQTPGQGLQFLFEYFSETQRNKGNFPGRFSGRQFSNSRSEMNVSTLELGDSALYLCASSPRGGGELFFGEGSRLTVL.

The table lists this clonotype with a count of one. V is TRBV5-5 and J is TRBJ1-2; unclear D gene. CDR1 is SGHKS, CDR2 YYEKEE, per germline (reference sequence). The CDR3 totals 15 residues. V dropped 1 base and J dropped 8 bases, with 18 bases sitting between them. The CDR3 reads CASSLSSVVGWGYTF. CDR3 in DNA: TGTGCCAGCAGCTTGTCTAGCGTCGTGGGGTGGGGCTACACCTTC. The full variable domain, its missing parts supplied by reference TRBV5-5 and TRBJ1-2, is DAGVTQSPTHLIKTRGQQVTLRCSPISGHKSVSWYQQVLGQGPQFIFQYYEKEERGRGNFPDRFSARQFPNYSSELNVNALLLGDSALYLCASSLSSVVGWGYTFGSGTRLTVV.

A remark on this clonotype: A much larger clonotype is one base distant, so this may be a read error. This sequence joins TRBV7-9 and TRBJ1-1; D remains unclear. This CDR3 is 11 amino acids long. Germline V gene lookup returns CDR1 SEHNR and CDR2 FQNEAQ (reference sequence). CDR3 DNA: TGTGCCAGCAGCTGGAATACTGAAGCTTGCTTT. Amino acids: CASSWNTEACF.

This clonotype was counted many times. The DNA of the CDR3 is TGTGCCAGCAGTTTGGCTACCGGCTTTGGGACCCAGTACTTC. It specifies CASSLATGFGTQYF. The gene calls are TRBV12-3 or TRBV12-4 and TRBJ2-5; D not certain. Trimming shortened V by 3 bases and J by 7 bases, and 15 bases separated the two germline ends. The CDR3 runs 14 residues.

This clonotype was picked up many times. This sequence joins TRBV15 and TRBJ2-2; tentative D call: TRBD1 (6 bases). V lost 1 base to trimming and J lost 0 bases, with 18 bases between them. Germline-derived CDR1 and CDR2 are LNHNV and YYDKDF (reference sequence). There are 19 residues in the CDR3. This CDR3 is CATSRGDTLPFANTGELFF. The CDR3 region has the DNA TGTGCCACCAGCAGAGGGGACACGCTACCCTTTGCGAACACCGGGGAGCTGTTTTTT.

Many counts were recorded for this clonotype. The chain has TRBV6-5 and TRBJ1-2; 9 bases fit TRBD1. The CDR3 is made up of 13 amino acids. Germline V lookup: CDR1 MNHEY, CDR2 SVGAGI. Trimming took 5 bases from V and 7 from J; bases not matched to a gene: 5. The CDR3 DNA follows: TGTGCCAGCAGTCAGGACAGGGGACGTGGCTACACCTTC. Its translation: CASSQDRGRGYTF.

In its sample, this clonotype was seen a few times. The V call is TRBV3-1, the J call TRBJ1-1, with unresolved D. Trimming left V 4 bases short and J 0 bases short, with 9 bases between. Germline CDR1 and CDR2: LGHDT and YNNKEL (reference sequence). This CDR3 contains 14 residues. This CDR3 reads CASSPSSLNTEAFF. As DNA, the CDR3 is TGTGCCAGCAGCCCATCCAGCTTGAACACTGAAGCTTTCTTT.

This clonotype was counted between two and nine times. Written as DNA, the CDR3 is TGTGCCAGCAGCGTAGCTCCCCAGATTAACTATGGCTACACCTTC. Its translation is CASSVAPQINYGYTF. This rearrangement joins TRBV9 to TRBJ1-2; the D is unclear. Germline CDR1 and CDR2: SGDLS and YYNGEE. Trimming stripped 0 bases from V and 1 base from J, with 10 bases between. CDR3 size: 15 residues.

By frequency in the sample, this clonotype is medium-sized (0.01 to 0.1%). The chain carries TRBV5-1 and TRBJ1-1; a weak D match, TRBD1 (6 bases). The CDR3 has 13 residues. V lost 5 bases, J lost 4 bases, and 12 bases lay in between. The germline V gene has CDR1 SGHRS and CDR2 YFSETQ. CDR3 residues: CASREGDVTEAFF. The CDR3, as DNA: TGCGCCAGCAGGGAGGGGGACGTCACTGAAGCTTTCTTT.

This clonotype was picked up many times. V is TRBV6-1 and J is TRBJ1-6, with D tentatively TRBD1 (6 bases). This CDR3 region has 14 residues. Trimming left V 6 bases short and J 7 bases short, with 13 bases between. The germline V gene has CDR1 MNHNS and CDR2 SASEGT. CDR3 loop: CASSPTGWNSPLHF. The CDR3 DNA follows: TGTGCCAGCAGCCCCACAGGGTGGAATTCACCCCTCCACTTT.

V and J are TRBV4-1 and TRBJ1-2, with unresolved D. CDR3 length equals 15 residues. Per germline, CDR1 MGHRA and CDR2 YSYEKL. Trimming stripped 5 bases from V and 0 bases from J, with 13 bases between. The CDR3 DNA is TGCGCCAGCAGCGTGGGGTACAAAACTAACTATGGCTACACCTTC. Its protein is CASSVGYKTNYGYTF.

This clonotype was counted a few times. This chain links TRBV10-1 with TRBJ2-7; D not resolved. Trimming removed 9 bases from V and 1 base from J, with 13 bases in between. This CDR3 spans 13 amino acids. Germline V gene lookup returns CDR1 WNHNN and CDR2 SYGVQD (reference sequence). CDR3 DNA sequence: TGCGCCAGGTCCACGGGCCCTTCCTACGAGCAGTACTTC. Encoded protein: CARSTGPSYEQYF.

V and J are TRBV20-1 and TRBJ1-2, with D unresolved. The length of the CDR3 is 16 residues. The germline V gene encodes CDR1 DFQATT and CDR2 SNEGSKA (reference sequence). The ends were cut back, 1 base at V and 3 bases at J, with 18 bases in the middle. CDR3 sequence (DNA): TGCAGTGCTAGAGGGGTGGAAGCGGCAAGCTACTATGGCTACACCTTC. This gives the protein CSARGVEAASYYGYTF.

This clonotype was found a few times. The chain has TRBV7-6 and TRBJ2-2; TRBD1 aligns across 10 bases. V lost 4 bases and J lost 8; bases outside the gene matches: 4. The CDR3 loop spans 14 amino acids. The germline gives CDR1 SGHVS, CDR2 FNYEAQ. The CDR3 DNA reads TGTGCCAGCAGCTCCAGACAGGGGGCAGGGGAGCTGTTTTTT. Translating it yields CASSSRQGAGELFF.

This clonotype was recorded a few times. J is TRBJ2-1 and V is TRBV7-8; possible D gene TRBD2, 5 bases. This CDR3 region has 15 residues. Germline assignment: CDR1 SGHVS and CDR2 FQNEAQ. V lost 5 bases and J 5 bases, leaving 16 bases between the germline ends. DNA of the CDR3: TGTGCCAGCAGCCCTAACCGGGGTGGGAACAATGAGCAGTTCTTC. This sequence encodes CASSPNRGGNNEQFF.

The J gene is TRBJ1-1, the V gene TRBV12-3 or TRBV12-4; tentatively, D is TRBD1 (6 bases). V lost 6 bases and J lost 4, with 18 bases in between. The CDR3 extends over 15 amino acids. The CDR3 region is CASSLRQALSTEAFF. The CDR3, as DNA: TGTGCCAGCAGCTTGCGACAGGCTTTGAGCACTGAAGCTTTCTTT.

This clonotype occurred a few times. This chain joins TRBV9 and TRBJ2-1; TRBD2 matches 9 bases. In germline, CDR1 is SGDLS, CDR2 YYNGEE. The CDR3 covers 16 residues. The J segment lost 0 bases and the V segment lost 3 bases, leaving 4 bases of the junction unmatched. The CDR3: CASSASSGDSYNEQFF. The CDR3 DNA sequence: TGTGCCAGCAGCGCTTCTAGCGGGGACTCCTACAATGAGCAGTTCTTC.

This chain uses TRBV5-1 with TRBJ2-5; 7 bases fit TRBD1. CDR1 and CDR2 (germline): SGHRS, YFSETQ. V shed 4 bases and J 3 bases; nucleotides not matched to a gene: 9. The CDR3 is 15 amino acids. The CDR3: CASSDRYRGEETQYF. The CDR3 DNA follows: TGCGCCAGCAGCGACCGCTACAGGGGAGAAGAGACCCAGTACTTC.

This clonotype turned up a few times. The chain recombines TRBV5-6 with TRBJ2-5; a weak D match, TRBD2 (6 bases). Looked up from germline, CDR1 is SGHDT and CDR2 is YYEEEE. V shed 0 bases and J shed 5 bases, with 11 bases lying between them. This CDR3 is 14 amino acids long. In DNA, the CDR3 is TGTGCCAGCAGCTTGGTTACGGGGGACGAGACCCAGTACTTC. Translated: CASSLVTGDETQYF.

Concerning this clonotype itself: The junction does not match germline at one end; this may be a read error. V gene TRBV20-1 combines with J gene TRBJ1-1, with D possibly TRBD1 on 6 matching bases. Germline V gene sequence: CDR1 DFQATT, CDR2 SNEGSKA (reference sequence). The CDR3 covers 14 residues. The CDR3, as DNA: TGCAGTGCTAGAGATGGGGACAAAAACACTGAAACTTTCTTT. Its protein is CSARDGDKNTETFF.

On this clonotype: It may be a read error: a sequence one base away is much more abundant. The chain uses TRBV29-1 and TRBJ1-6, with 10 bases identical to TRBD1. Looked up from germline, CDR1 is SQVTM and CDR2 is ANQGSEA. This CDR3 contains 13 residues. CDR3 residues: CGTGDRTGSPLHF. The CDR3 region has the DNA TGCGGGACAGGGGATCGTACTGGTTCACCCCTCCACTTT.

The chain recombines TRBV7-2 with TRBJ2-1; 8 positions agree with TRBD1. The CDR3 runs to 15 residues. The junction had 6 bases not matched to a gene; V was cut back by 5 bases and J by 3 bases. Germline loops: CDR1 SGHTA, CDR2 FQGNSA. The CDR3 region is CASSGGQGFYNEQFF. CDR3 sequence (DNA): TGTGCCAGCAGCGGTGGACAGGGTTTCTACAATGAGCAGTTCTTC.